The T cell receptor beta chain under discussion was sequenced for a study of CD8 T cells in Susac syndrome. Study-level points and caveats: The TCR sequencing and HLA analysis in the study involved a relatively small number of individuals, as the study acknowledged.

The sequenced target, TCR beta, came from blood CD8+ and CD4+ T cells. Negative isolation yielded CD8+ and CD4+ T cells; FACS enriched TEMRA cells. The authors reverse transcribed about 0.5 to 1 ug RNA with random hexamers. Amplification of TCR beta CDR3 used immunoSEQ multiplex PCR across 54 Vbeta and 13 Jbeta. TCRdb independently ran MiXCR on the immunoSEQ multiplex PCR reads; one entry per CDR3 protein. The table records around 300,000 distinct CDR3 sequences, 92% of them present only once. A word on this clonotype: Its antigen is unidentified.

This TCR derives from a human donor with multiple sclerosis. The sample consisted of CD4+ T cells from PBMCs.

For the CDR3, the DNA is TGCGCCAGCACCCCTCTTGGGGGGCAAGGGAAGAATGAGCAGTTCTTC. Protein sequence: CASTPLGGQGKNEQFF. The rearrangement uses TRBV5-1 and TRBJ2-1; D could derive from TRBD1 or TRBD2 (6 bases each). The germline V gene encodes CDR1 SGHRS and CDR2 YFSETQ. The CDR3 is 16 amino acids. The ends were cut back, 6 bases at V and 7 bases at J, with 23 bases in the middle. Supplemented by reference TRBV5-1 and TRBJ2-1, the full variable domain reads KAGVTQTPRYLIKTRGQQVTLSCSPISGHRSVSWYQQTPGQGLQFLFEYFSETQRNKGNFPGRFSGRQFSNSRSEMNVSTLELGDSALYLCASTPLGGQGKNEQFFGPGTRLTVL.